The sequence of this T cell receptor (beta chain) was determined in a study of cytomegalovirus exposure and HLA in healthy donors. Study-level results: A later analysis showed TCR association rates differing by HLA locus, peaking at DRB1 and lowest at HLA-C. In a later analysis, 17,000 or so TCR beta sequences were associated with HLA alleles at 0.05 false discovery rate. The number of N-insertions in an Asian-associated ancestry cluster was reportedly below the roughly 660-donor mean in a later analysis.

About this clone itself: Its antigen is unidentified.

In the PCR, 60 Vbeta and 13 Jbeta primers were used. Authors' data handling: About 12 million of the about 80 million unique TCR beta chains counted in a later analysis were shared. Profiling relied on immunoSEQ multiplex PCR, and the TCRdb table lists in-frame clones only, not all of them. The D gene and trimming were derived from the DNA, and the V and J assignments and clone size from that table. The sample records 140,000 or so clones, roughly a tenth being singletons. Looked up from germline, CDR1 is GTSNPN and CDR2 is SVGIG (reference sequence). Trimming left V 1 base short and J 4 bases short, with 26 bases between. CDR3 length equals 18 residues.

The material sequenced was PBMCs. The clonotype comes from a male donor in good health and CMV-seronegative. This chain links TRBV30 with TRBJ2-7, with D possibly matching TRBD1 (7 bases). In DNA form, the CDR3 reads TGTGCCTGGAGTGGGGACAGCGCATACCTCCGGGGGATGTACGAGCAGTACTTC. This translates into CAWSGDSAYLRGMYEQYF.